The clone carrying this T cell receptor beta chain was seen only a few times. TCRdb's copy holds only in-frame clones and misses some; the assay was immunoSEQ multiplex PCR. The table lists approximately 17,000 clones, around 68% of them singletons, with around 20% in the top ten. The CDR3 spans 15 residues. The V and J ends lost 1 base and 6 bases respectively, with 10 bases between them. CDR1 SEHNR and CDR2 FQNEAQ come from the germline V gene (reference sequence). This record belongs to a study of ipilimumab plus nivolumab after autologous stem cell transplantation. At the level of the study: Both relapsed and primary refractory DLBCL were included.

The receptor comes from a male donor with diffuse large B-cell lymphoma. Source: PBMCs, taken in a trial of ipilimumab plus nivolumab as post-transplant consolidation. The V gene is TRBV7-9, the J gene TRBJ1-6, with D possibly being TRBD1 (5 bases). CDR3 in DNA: TGTGCCAGCAGCTTAGATTGGGGGTCTAATTCACCCCTCCACTTT. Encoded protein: CASSLDWGSNSPLHF. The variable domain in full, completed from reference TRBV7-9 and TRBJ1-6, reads DTGVSQNPRHKITKRGQNVTFRCDPISEHNRLYWYRQTLGQGPEFLTYFQNEAQLEKSRLLSDRFSAERPKGSFSTLEIQRTEQGDSAMYLCASSLDWGSNSPLHFGNGTRLTVT.